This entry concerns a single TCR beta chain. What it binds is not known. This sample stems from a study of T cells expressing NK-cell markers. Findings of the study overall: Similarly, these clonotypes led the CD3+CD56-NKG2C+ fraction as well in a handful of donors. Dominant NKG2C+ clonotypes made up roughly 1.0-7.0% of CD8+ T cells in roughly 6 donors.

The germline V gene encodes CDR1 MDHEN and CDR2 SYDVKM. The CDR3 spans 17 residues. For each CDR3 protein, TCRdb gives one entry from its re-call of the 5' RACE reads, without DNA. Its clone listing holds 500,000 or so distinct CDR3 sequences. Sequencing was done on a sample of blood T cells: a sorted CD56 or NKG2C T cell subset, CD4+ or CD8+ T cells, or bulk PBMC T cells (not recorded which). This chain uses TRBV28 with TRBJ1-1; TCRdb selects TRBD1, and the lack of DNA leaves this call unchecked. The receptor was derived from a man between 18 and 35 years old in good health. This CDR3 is CASSSEVQGRANTEAFF.